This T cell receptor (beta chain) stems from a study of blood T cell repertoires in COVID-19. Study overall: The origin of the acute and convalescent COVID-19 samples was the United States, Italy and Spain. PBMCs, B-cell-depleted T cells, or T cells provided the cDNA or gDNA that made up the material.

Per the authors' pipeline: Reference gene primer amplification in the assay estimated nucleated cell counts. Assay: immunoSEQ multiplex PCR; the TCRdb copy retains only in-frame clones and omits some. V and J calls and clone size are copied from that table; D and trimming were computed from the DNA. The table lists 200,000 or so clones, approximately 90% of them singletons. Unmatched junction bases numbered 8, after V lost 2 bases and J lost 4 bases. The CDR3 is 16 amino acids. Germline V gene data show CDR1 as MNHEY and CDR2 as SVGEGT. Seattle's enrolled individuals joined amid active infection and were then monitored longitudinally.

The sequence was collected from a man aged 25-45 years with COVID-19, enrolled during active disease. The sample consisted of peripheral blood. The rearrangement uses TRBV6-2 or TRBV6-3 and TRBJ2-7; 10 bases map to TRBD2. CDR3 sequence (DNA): TGTGCCAGCAGTTACCCGCCAGCGGGAGGGTTTTACGAGCAGTACTTC. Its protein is CASSYPPAGGFYEQYF.